Shown below are 25 T cell receptor beta chains from a single sample sequenced in a study of shared clonotypes between healthy human individuals (dated by TCRdb to 2018 to 2020). Receptor libraries were prepared by the immunoSEQ multiplex PCR assay. Held by TCRdb, this immuneACCESS table contains in-frame sequences only and omits some clones. Under half of the omission traces to an unresolved V gene where checked; the cause of the rest is unknown. Across this sample there are some 2,500,000 clones, with around 92% seen only once. Of the sample, 0.37% falls within the top ten clones. Sequences were obtained from naive CD4+ T cells from PBMCs. Explained via the paper, the cell subset or site label denotes: CD45RA+ positively selected. Receptor source: a man aged 18 to 29 in good health. Some clones in this sample may be carry-over from other donors' samples.

The chain recombines TRBV6-6 with TRBJ2-7; perhaps TRBD2 as D (6 bases). The CDR3 covers 12 residues. V dropped 6 bases and J dropped 6 bases, with 12 bases sitting between them. The germline V gene encodes CDR1 MNHNY and CDR2 SVGAGI (reference sequence). The CDR3, as DNA: TGTGCCAGCAGCTCCCTGGGGGGCGAGCAGTACTTC. Residues: CASSSLGGEQYF.

V and J are TRBV21-1 and TRBJ2-4; TRBD1 is the table's D call and was not checked against the DNA. TRBV21-1 is a listed pseudogene. This CDR3 has 14 amino acids. Here the CDR3 reads CASSKDRVGNIQYF. CDR3 nucleotides: TGTGCCAGCAGCAAGGACAGGGTGGGAAACATTCAGTACTTC.

This chain links TRBV5-1 with TRBJ2-5; 12 bases are shared with TRBD2. V trimming: 1 base; J trimming: 1 base; junction bases outside the gene matches: 5. The CDR3 length is 17 residues. Germline-derived CDR1 and CDR2 are SGHRS and YFSETQ. CDR3 region: CASSLPTSGRIQETQYF. For the CDR3, the DNA is TGCGCCAGCAGCTTGCCGACTAGCGGGAGAATCCAAGAGACCCAGTACTTC.

J is TRBJ1-1 and V is TRBV5-1; 8 bases fit TRBD1. CDR1 SGHRS and CDR2 YFSETQ come from the germline V gene. The CDR3 contains 15 residues. Unmatched junction bases numbered 13, after V lost 5 bases and J lost 7 bases. The CDR3 loop is CASSSSVGTGGEAFF. In nucleotides, the CDR3 is TGCGCCAGCAGTTCCTCGGTTGGGACAGGAGGTGAAGCTTTCTTT.

About this clone: This sample includes further DNA sequences coding for the same CDR3. The V gene is TRBV27, the J gene TRBJ1-5; D is unclear. V was pared by 3 bases and J by 1 base, with 7 bases between. Germline V gene lookup returns CDR1 MNHEY and CDR2 SMNVEV (reference sequence). The CDR3 length is 14 residues. The CDR3: CASSFGRSNQPQHF. Here the CDR3 DNA reads TGTGCCAGCAGTTTCGGTAGGAGCAATCAGCCCCAGCATTTT.

The gene calls are TRBV7-2 and TRBJ2-1; TRBD2 agrees at 7 bases. The junction had 8 bases not matched to a gene; V was cut back by 6 bases and J by 6 bases. Per germline, CDR1 SGHTA and CDR2 FQGNSA. The CDR3 has 14 amino acids. CDR3 sequence reads: CASRVGLVGNEQFF. The DNA of the CDR3 is TGTGCCAGCAGGGTCGGACTAGTGGGCAATGAGCAGTTCTTC.

The V and J genes are TRBV11-1 and TRBJ2-7; D might be TRBD1 or TRBD2, each matching 5 bases. The CDR3 runs to 16 residues. The ends were cut back, 1 base at V and 0 bases at J, with 13 bases in the middle. Germline V gene lookup returns CDR1 SGHAT and CDR2 FQDESV (reference sequence). The CDR3 DNA is TGTGCCAGCAGCTTAGGACAGACTATCCTCTCCTACGAGCAGTACTTC. Encoded protein: CASSLGQTILSYEQYF.

The chain carries TRBV29-1 and TRBJ2-5; weak D call: TRBD2 (5 bases). V lost 7 bases and J lost 0, with 12 bases in between. CDR3 length: 13 residues. CDR1 and CDR2 (germline): SQVTM, ANQGSEA. The CDR3 protein is CSARRSDQETQYF. Here the CDR3 DNA reads TGCAGCGCCCGGAGGTCAGACCAAGAGACCCAGTACTTC.

The chain employs TRBV4-1 and TRBJ2-3; no clear D. Germline V lookup: CDR1 MGHRA, CDR2 YSYEKL. The CDR3 is 12 amino acids. Trimming shortened V by 5 bases and J by 4 bases, and 7 bases separated the two germline ends. The CDR3 DNA follows: TGCGCCAGCAGCTTCAAATCAGATACGCAGTATTTT. The encoded protein is CASSFKSDTQYF.

The chain carries TRBV4-1 and TRBJ1-3; no clear D gene. The CDR3 is made up of 17 amino acids. V shed 4 bases and J shed 0 bases, with 16 bases lying between them. CDR1 and CDR2 (germline): MGHRA, YSYEKL. The CDR3 reads CASSRRSVPDSGNTIYF. CDR3 DNA sequence: TGCGCCAGCAGCCGTCGATCCGTACCGGACTCTGGAAACACCATATATTTT.

The chain recombines TRBV5-6 with TRBJ1-1; D remains ambiguous. Trimming pared 7 bases from V and 4 bases from J, leaving 20 bases between. Germline CDR1 SGHDT, CDR2 YYEEEE. The CDR3 runs to 15 residues. The CDR3 here is CASEGQISRGTEAFF. The CDR3 DNA reads as TGTGCCAGCGAGGGTCAGATATCACGGGGCACTGAAGCTTTCTTT.

In regard to this clone: Just one base apart from a much larger clone, this may be a read error. Other DNA sequences in the same sample also yield this CDR3. This chain connects TRBV5-1 to TRBJ2-5; 10 bases are a match to TRBD1. CDR1 and CDR2 (germline): SGHRS, YFSETQ. The V gene end was trimmed by 0 bases and the J gene end by 3 bases; junction bases not matched to a gene: 2. CDR3 length: 15 residues. The CDR3 sequence is CASSLAGTGEETQYF. The DNA of the CDR3 is TGCGCCAGCAGCTTGGCGGGGACAGGGGAAGAGACCCAGTACTTC.

The rearrangement links TRBV7-3 to TRBJ1-1; a possible D gene is TRBD1 (6 bases). V lost 4 bases and J lost 2, with 11 bases in between. The CDR3 runs 14 residues. Germline CDR1 is SGHTA and CDR2 is FQGTGA. This chain's CDR3 is CASSSQGANTEAFF. CDR3 in DNA: TGTGCCAGCAGCTCACAGGGAGCTAACACTGAAGCTTTCTTT.

The chain employs TRBV5-4 and TRBJ2-1; 12 bases are a match to TRBD2. CDR3 size: 17 residues. CDR1 SGHNT and CDR2 YYREEE come from the germline V gene (reference sequence). J was trimmed by 3 bases and V by 4 bases; bases with no gene match: 8. Written as DNA, the CDR3 is TGTGCCAGCAGCCGAGCCGCTAGCGGGAGGGTCTACAATGAGCAGTTCTTC. This translates into CASSRAASGRVYNEQFF.

V is TRBV7-9 and J is TRBJ1-1; TRBD1 is a possible D gene (6 bases). Between the trimmed V and J ends, which lost 8 bases and 1 base, there was a span of 11 bases. The CDR3 is made up of 13 amino acids. The germline gives CDR1 SEHNR, CDR2 FQNEAQ (reference sequence). CDR3 sequence (DNA): TGTGCCAGCGCGCTACAGGGGAACACTGAAGCTTTCTTT. This codes for CASALQGNTEAFF.

Regarding this clone: Other DNA sequences in this specimen translate into the identical CDR3. V and J are TRBV28 and TRBJ2-7, with no clear D. Germline CDR1 is MDHEN and CDR2 is SYDVKM. The CDR3 is made up of 13 amino acids. V was clipped by 3 bases and J by 1 base, with 7 bases between them. CDR3: CASSLTLSYEQYF. The CDR3 nucleotides are TGTGCCAGCAGTTTGACACTATCCTACGAGCAGTACTTC.

The chain combines TRBV5-1 with TRBJ2-1, with 15 positions matching TRBD2. This CDR3 comprises 17 residues. The V gene end was trimmed by 4 bases and the J gene end by 2 bases; junction bases not matched to a gene: 4. CDR1 is SGHRS and CDR2 is YFSETQ in the germline V gene. DNA of the CDR3: TGCGCCAGCAGCCGCGGACTAGCGGGAGGGGCCTACAATGAGCAGTTCTTC. Its protein product is CASSRGLAGGAYNEQFF.

This chain joins TRBV29-1 and TRBJ2-5; 7 bases line up with TRBD2. The length of the CDR3 is 14 residues. The germline gives CDR1 SQVTM, CDR2 ANQGSEA. Trimming removed 2 bases from V and 3 bases from J; junction bases left unmatched: 6. CDR3 region: CSVETGGRKETQYF. CDR3 nucleotides: TGCAGCGTTGAAACCGGCGGGAGAAAAGAGACCCAGTACTTC.

The chain joins TRBV5-1 to TRBJ1-1, with 9 bases fitting TRBD1. CDR3 length: 15 residues. V trimming: 4 bases; J trimming: 4 bases; junction bases outside the gene matches: 8. The germline CDR1 and CDR2 sequences are SGHRS and YFSETQ. The CDR3 region is CASSAYRGPTTEAFF. The CDR3 DNA is TGCGCCAGCAGCGCTTACAGGGGGCCGACCACTGAAGCTTTCTTT.

The V call is TRBV9, the J call TRBJ2-2; unclear D gene. The CDR3 is made up of 16 amino acids. Per the germline V gene, CDR1 is SGDLS and CDR2 is YYNGEE. Trimming pared 0 bases from V and 4 bases from J, leaving 13 bases between. The DNA for the CDR3 is TGTGCCAGCAGCGTAGAAGGTGGTCTGGTCACCGGGGAGCTGTTTTTT. This gives the protein CASSVEGGLVTGELFF.

In the case of this clone: Different DNA sequences within this sample yield the same CDR3. The rearrangement joins TRBV9 to TRBJ2-6; TRBD2 is a possible D gene (6 bases). Germline V lookup: CDR1 SGDLS, CDR2 YYNGEE. Trimming pared 0 bases from V and 2 bases from J, leaving 6 bases between. The CDR3 covers 15 residues. The CDR3, as DNA: TGTGCCAGCAGCGTAGCGGGGGCTGGGGCCAACGTCCTGACTTTC. Its translation: CASSVAGAGANVLTF.

The gene calls are TRBV30 and TRBJ2-5; 13 bases map to TRBD2. Trimming took 5 bases from V and 5 from J; bases not matched to a gene: 2. Germline lookup yields CDR1 GTSNPN and CDR2 SVGIG (reference sequence). The CDR3 extends over 13 amino acids. The CDR3, as DNA: TGTGCCTGGGGGACTAGCGGGGTGGAGACCCAGTACTTC. Protein: CAWGTSGVETQYF.

This chain joins TRBV9 and TRBJ2-1; 9 nucleotides align to TRBD1. The CDR3 spans 15 residues. Germline lookup yields CDR1 SGDLS and CDR2 YYNGEE. The ends lost 3 bases at V and 3 bases at J; junction bases unmatched: 4. The CDR3 DNA is TGTGCCAGCAGCGCCCGACAGGGGGTCTACAATGAGCAGTTCTTC. Translated, it gives CASSARQGVYNEQFF.

The chain uses TRBV28 and TRBJ2-7; D gene uncertain. V dropped 3 bases and J dropped 2 bases, with 14 bases sitting between them. CDR3 length: 15 amino acids. Germline CDR1 MDHEN, CDR2 SYDVKM. The DNA for the CDR3 is TGTGCCAGCAGTTTTCTGTCCGACTGGACCTACGAGCAGTACTTC. Protein product: CASSFLSDWTYEQYF. The complete variable domain, with remaining parts taken from reference TRBV28 and TRBJ2-7, reads DVKVTQSSRYLVKRTGEKVFLECVQDMDHENMFWYRQDPGLGLRLIYFSYDVKMKEKGDIPEGYSVSREKKERFSLILESASTNQTSMYLCASSFLSDWTYEQYFGPGTRLTVT.

The chain employs TRBV9 and TRBJ2-4; D is perhaps TRBD1 or TRBD2 (6 bases each). The ends were cut back, 0 bases at V and 6 bases at J, with 13 bases in the middle. The CDR3 runs to 15 residues. Germline V CDR1 and CDR2: SGDLS, YYNGEE. CDR3 amino acids: CASSVAGAPGNIQYF. The DNA of the CDR3 is TGTGCCAGCAGCGTAGCGGGGGCGCCGGGAAACATTCAGTACTTC.